This is a list of T cell receptor beta chains from one sample in a study of blood T cell repertoires in COVID-19. Data came from immunoSEQ multiplex PCR; TCRdb stores just in-frame clones and leaves some out. The sample includes around 200,000 clones, approximately 90% of them seen just once. The sample was PBMCs or T cells enriched from blood (not recorded which). The receptors shown here come from a man aged 18 to 29 with acute COVID-19. Each CDR3 is given with its conserved first and last residue. D genes are given only for firm matches. For some rows the clone size is stated as once, few or many, or as a class when expanded; others skip it.

cdr3_length	d_call	clone_size	v_call	j_call	cdr3_nt	cdr3_aa
15	-	-	TRBV28	TRBJ1-6	TGTGCCAGCAATGACAGGAGCTCCTATAATTCACCCCTCCACTTT	CASNDRSSYNSPLHF
13	-	once	TRBV5-6	TRBJ2-7	TGTGCCAGCAGCTTTAGTCCATCCATCGAGCAGTACTTC	CASSFSPSIEQYF
14	-	-	TRBV27	TRBJ2-7	TGTGCCAGCAGCCCCGGGGTGAGAATTTACGAGCAGTACTTC	CASSPGVRIYEQYF
15	TRBD2	-	TRBV28	TRBJ2-3	TGTGCCAGCAGCCCTCTAGCGGGAGTCACAGATACGCAGTATTTT	CASSPLAGVTDTQYF
13	TRBD1	-	TRBV10-1	TRBJ2-1	TGCGCCAGCAGTGTAGGGACAGTGAATGAGCAGTTCTTC	CASSVGTVNEQFF
10	-	once	TRBV20-1	TRBJ2-4	TGCAGTGCTAGACGGGGCATTCAGTACTTC	CSARRGIQYF
15	-	-	TRBV18	TRBJ1-4	TGTGCCAGCTCATCTCGTACGACAGTCAATGAAAAACTGTTTTTT	CASSSRTTVNEKLFF
16	TRBD2	-	TRBV6-4	TRBJ2-3	TGTGCCAGCAGTGACTCCGGGGGGAGTAGCACAGATACGCAGTATTTT	CASSDSGGSSTDTQYF
13	-	-	TRBV2	TRBJ1-1	TGTGCCAGCAGCACCAAGTGGACAGCTGAAGCTTTCTTT	CASSTKWTAEAFF
15	-	-	TRBV24-1	TRBJ2-1	TGTGCCACCAGTCTGGGTCGGGAGTCCTACAATGAGCAGTTCTTC	CATSLGRESYNEQFF
14	-	-	TRBV7-9	TRBJ1-1	TGTGCCAGCAGCTTGCAAGGGGGTGGGACTGAAGCTTTCTTT	CASSLQGGGTEAFF
14	TRBD1	-	TRBV20-1	TRBJ1-1	TGCAGTGCTAGTTTGGGACAGGCCTTCACTGAAGCTTTCTTT	CSASLGQAFTEAFF
14	-	-	TRBV28	TRBJ1-2	TGTGCCAGCAGCTTACTGGACAGAGGGGATGGCTACACCTTC	CASSLLDRGDGYTF
13	TRBD1	-	TRBV27	TRBJ2-7	TGTGCCAGCAGTAGGACAGGGACCAACGAGCAGTACTTC	CASSRTGTNEQYF
15	TRBD1	-	TRBV28	TRBJ1-6	TGTGCCAGCACCCTCGGGAACAGGGGCCTTTCACCCCTCCACTTT	CASTLGNRGLSPLHF
16	TRBD1	-	TRBV28	TRBJ2-1	TGTGCCAGCAGGGCCGTCCGGGACAGGGGGATCAATGAGCAGTTCTTC	CASRAVRDRGINEQFF
15	-	-	TRBV7-9	TRBJ1-3	TGTGCCAGCAGCTTAGTGGCAGGGACTGGAAACACCATATATTTT	CASSLVAGTGNTIYF
19	-	-	TRBV21-1	TRBJ2-7	TGTGCCAGCAGCAAGGATAATGCGCGGCACCAGCGGGAGCCCAACGAGCAGTACTTC	CASSKDNARHQREPNEQYF
17	TRBD1	-	TRBV5-6	TRBJ1-2	TGTGCCAGCAGCTCCCAGGGGGCGAGTCTTATAAACTATGGCTACACCTTC	CASSSQGASLINYGYTF
15	TRBD2	-	TRBV9	TRBJ2-7	TGTGCCAGCAGCAATCCCGGGCTAGCGGGATACGAGCAGTACTTC	CASSNPGLAGYEQYF
18	TRBD1	-	TRBV4-1	TRBJ2-6	TGCGCCAGCAGCGCCCGGGCCCAGGGGGTCTCTGGGGCCAACGTCCTGACTTTC	CASSARAQGVSGANVLTF
15	TRBD2	-	TRBV2	TRBJ2-2	TGTGCCAGCAGTAGACTAGCGGGGAACACCGGGGAGCTGTTTTTT	CASSRLAGNTGELFF
15	TRBD1	-	TRBV29-1	TRBJ2-2	TGCAGCGTTGAGATGGGACAGACGAACACCGGGGAGCTGTTTTTT	CSVEMGQTNTGELFF
15	TRBD1	-	TRBV28	TRBJ2-5	TGTGCCAGCAGTTCCCGTACAGGGGTAAGAGAGACCCAGTACTTC	CASSSRTGVRETQYF
15	TRBD2	-	TRBV25-1	TRBJ2-7	TGTGCCAGCAGTGAAGACCGGGAGGGCCCCGGAGAGCAGTACTTC	CASSEDREGPGEQYF
18	TRBD1	-	TRBV9	TRBJ2-5	TGTGCCAGCAGCGTCGGACAGGGACACTTAAAGTACCAAGAGACCCAGTACTTC	CASSVGQGHLKYQETQYF
15	-	-	TRBV6-5	TRBJ2-1	TGTGCCAGCCACCCAACGGGAGTTTCTTACAATGAGCAGTTCTTC	CASHPTGVSYNEQFF
15	TRBD2	-	TRBV28	TRBJ2-7	TGTGCCAGCAGTTTCGGGCTAGCGGGAGGGCGCGAGCAGTACTTC	CASSFGLAGGREQYF
15	TRBD1	-	TRBV2	TRBJ1-2	TGTGCCAGCAGGGGGGACGGGACAGGGCCCTATGGCTACACCTTC	CASRGDGTGPYGYTF
16	TRBD1	-	TRBV28	TRBJ1-5	TGTGCCAGCAGTTTATGGGGGGACAGGGGAGATCAGCCCCAGCATTTT	CASSLWGDRGDQPQHF
15	-	-	TRBV19	TRBJ2-7	TGTGCCAGTAGTATCGGCGGGGAAAACTCGTACGAGCAGTACTTC	CASSIGGENSYEQYF
12	-	-	TRBV10-2	TRBJ1-1	TGCGCCAGCAAGGTAGCGAACACTGAAGCTTTCTTT	CASKVANTEAFF
15	TRBD1	-	TRBV7-3	TRBJ2-3	TGTGCCAGCAGCTCTCCGGGACAGGGACGGGATACGCAGTATTTT	CASSSPGQGRDTQYF
19	TRBD2	-	TRBV2	TRBJ2-5	TGTGCCAGCAGTGAAGCGCAGGGGACTAGCGGGAGTTTAGGAGAGACCCAGTACTTC	CASSEAQGTSGSLGETQYF
12	-	-	TRBV12-3/TRBV12-4	TRBJ1-5	TGTGCCAGCAGTTGGGCAGGGCAGCCCCAGCATTTT	CASSWAGQPQHF
16	-	-	TRBV4-3	TRBJ2-2	TGCGCCAGCAGCCAGTCCGGGGGGCGAGACACCGGGGAGCTGTTTTTT	CASSQSGGRDTGELFF
15	-	-	TRBV18	TRBJ2-2	TGTGCCAGCTCACCTTATATGGAGGGCACCGGGGAGCTGTTTTTT	CASSPYMEGTGELFF
12	-	-	TRBV27	TRBJ1-1	TGTGCCAGCAGATTCGGTAACACTGAAGCTTTCTTT	CASRFGNTEAFF
17	TRBD2	-	TRBV19	TRBJ2-3	TGTGCCACCCGTGGGGGGATAGCGGGAGTTGGCACAGATACGCAGTATTTT	CATRGGIAGVGTDTQYF
13	-	once	TRBV3-1/TRBV3-2	TRBJ2-5	TGTGCCAGCAGGGACACCGGGGGAGAGACCCAGTACTTC	CASRDTGGETQYF
15	TRBD1	-	TRBV7-2	TRBJ2-5	TGTGCCAGCAGCGCGGGACAGGGGGTTCTGGAGACCCAGTACTTC	CASSAGQGVLETQYF
13	-	once	TRBV19	TRBJ1-2	TGTGCCAGTAGTATTGAACAGGGTTACGGCTACACCTTC	CASSIEQGYGYTF
18	-	-	TRBV12-5	TRBJ1-1	TGTGCTAGTGGTTTGGTACAAGGCCAGGGGCCAATGAACACTGAAGCTTTCTTT	CASGLVQGQGPMNTEAFF
14	-	-	TRBV7-6	TRBJ1-1	TGTGCCAGCAGCCCGGACGGACAGCTCACTGAAGCTTTCTTT	CASSPDGQLTEAFF
15	-	-	TRBV6-1	TRBJ1-5	TGTGCCAGCAGTGATTTACAGGGATTTGGTCAGCCCCAGCATTTT	CASSDLQGFGQPQHF